This T cell receptor (beta chain) was identified in a study of shared clonotypes between healthy human individuals. The CDR3 has 14 residues. CDR1 is LNHNV, CDR2 YYDKDF, per germline (reference sequence). Study-wide results and caveats: Sorted-subset samples were not fully sequenced, rarefaction indicated.

As regards this clone: Its antigen is undetermined. At one end the junction does not follow the germline gene, possibly because of a read error.

The authors distributed each subset's genomic DNA evenly over several immunoSEQ plates. Tens of thousands of T cell genomes (around 190 ng DNA) went into each sorted-subset replicate. Using immunoSEQ multiplex PCR, the repertoire was profiled, and TCRdb retains in-frame clones only, with some absent. This sample yields around 1,100,000 clones, of which about 72% are seen a single time; about 0.94% belongs to the top ten. The chain employs TRBV15 and TRBJ2-5, with TRBD2 as a possible D gene (6 bases). This TCR was sampled from a man aged 18 to 30 in good health. Some clones in this sample may be carry-over from other donors' samples. The sequencing input was memory CD4+ T cells from PBMCs. The subset here: CD45RA-negative fraction. CDR3 in amino acids: CATSRDSGEETRYF. For the CDR3, the DNA is TGTGCCACCAGCAGAGATTCGGGGGAAGAGACCCGGTACTTC.